This paragraph covers one T cell receptor (beta chain) sequence. Its antigen is not identified. Deletions cut 3 bases from V and 12 bases from J, with 15 bases between. The CDR3 loop spans 14 amino acids. Per the germline V gene, CDR1 is MNHNS and CDR2 is SASEGT. The data derive from a study of Ad26.COV2.S vaccination and SARS-CoV-2 variants. The overall study: Ad26.COV2.S was injected intramuscularly once or twice, 56 days apart.

Study outcomes and limitations: Substantial breadth was reportedly displayed by spike-specific CD8+ and CD4+ T cell responses after vaccination. Similar non-spike TCR breadth was observed in recipients of vaccine and of placebo.

Treatment here: 15 to 20 received Ad26.COV2.S at low or high dose, single or two shots; 5 received placebo; per-sample allocation not given. After the first vaccine or placebo injection, samples were drawn on day 63. Sequencing was performed with immunoSEQ multiplex PCR; in TCRdb, only in-frame clones are kept and a portion is missing. The table lists around 340,000 clones, roughly 90% of them singletons. Sample: peripheral blood, taken in a trial of Ad26.COV2.S vaccine versus placebo. The TCR originated in a person aged 18-60 years who received the Ad26.COV2.S COVID-19 vaccine or a placebo. This sequence joins TRBV6-1 and TRBJ1-6; D is unclear. The CDR3 spells CASSEELIGRPLHF. The CDR3 DNA reads TGTGCCAGCAGTGAGGAATTGATCGGGAGACCCCTCCACTTT.